This T cell receptor (beta chain) was observed in a study of T cell responses to AZD1222 COVID-19 vaccine. The CDR3 spans 14 residues. CDR1 is MDHEN, CDR2 SYDVKM, per germline. J lost 9 bases, V lost 6 bases, and 11 bases had no gene match. TCRdb keeps only in-frame clones here, not all; method: immunoSEQ multiplex PCR. The table records tens of thousands of clones, approximately 80% of them present only once. The chain employs TRBV28 and TRBJ2-1; TRBD1 matches 7 bases. This receptor was identified in an adult in good health. Material: peripheral blood, obtained on day 0 of AZD1222 vaccination. DNA of the CDR3: TGTGCCAGCAGCTCCGGGACAGCGTGGGGTGAGCAGTTCTTC. Translation: CASSSGTAWGEQFF.